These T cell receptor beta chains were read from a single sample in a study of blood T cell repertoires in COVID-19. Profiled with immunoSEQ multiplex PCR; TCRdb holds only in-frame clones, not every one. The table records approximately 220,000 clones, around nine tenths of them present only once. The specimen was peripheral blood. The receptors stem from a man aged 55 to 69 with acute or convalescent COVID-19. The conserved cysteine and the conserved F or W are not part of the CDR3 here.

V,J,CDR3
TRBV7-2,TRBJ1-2,ASSLVNRDYGYT
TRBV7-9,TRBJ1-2,ASSHRAQGPNYGYT
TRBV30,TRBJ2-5,AWSGTGTSRETQY
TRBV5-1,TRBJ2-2,ASSLSGAGELF
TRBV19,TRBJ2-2,ATPPDREGGELF
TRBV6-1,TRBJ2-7,ASSVGTGGSHYEQY
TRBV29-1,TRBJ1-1,SVDRRDRGLRGTEAF
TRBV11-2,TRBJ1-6,ASSSWTGYRVDSPLH
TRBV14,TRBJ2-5,ASSQDNFRGRKTQY
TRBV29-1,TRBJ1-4,SVETWGLDEKLF